One sample yielded the 32 T cell receptor beta chains listed below, sequenced in a study of T cell responses to AZD1222 COVID-19 vaccine. The data were produced by immunoSEQ multiplex PCR, yet TCRdb's version contains in-frame clones alone and is incomplete. The repertoire holds about 120,000 clones, with around 92% as singletons. The sequenced sample was peripheral blood, obtained on day 0 of AZD1222 vaccination. The source of these receptors is an adult in good health.

The V gene is TRBV12-3 or TRBV12-4, the J gene TRBJ1-2, with 10 positions matching TRBD1. V dropped 6 bases and J dropped 4; count of bases not matched to a gene: 2. The CDR3 runs to 13 residues. The CDR3 DNA reads TGTGCCAGCAGCCGGGACAGGGGCTATGGCTACACCTTC. Its protein product is CASSRDRGYGYTF.

V gene TRBV5-1 combines with J gene TRBJ1-1; D is uncertain. Germline V gene lookup returns CDR1 SGHRS and CDR2 YFSETQ. CDR3 length: 14 amino acids. V was trimmed by 2 bases and J by 8 bases, leaving 16 bases between them. The CDR3 DNA reads TGCGCCAGCAGCTTCGGCCAGTGGAGTTCGGAAGCTTTCTTT. Amino acid sequence: CASSFGQWSSEAFF.

The genes are TRBV5-1 and TRBJ1-1; tentatively, D is TRBD1 (5 bases). The ends were cut back, 2 bases at V and 5 bases at J, with 10 bases in the middle. CDR3 length: 13 residues. Per the germline V gene, CDR1 is SGHRS and CDR2 is YFSETQ. The CDR3 region is CASSLDRGTEAFF. CDR3 bases: TGCGCCAGCAGCTTAGACCGGGGGACTGAAGCTTTCTTT.

The chain employs TRBV27 and TRBJ1-5; D is unclear. V shed 4 bases and J shed 0 bases, with 7 bases lying between them. Germline CDR1 and CDR2: MNHEY and SMNVEV (reference sequence). The CDR3 length is 14 residues. The CDR3: CASSWTGSNQPQHF. The CDR3 DNA is TGTGCCAGCAGTTGGACGGGTAGCAATCAGCCCCAGCATTTT.

V usage is TRBV19 and J usage is TRBJ1-6; D possibly corresponds to TRBD1 (5 bases). This CDR3 has 12 residues. The V end was cut by 8 bases, the J end by 7 bases, with 9 bases between. Germline V gene sequence: CDR1 LNHDA, CDR2 SQIVND (reference sequence). Here the CDR3 DNA reads TGTGCCAGTCAAGCAGGGAATTCACCCCTCCACTTT. Translating gives CASQAGNSPLHF.

The chain is built from TRBV20-1 and TRBJ2-1, with 7 positions matching TRBD1. The CDR3 contains 12 residues. The germline gives CDR1 DFQATT, CDR2 SNEGSKA (reference sequence). With V trimmed by 5 bases and J by 12 bases, 10 bases remained unmatched. The CDR3 sequence: CSAGDRVKGQFF. For the CDR3, the DNA is TGCAGTGCTGGTGACAGGGTAAAAGGGCAGTTCTTC.

V is TRBV6-5 and J is TRBJ1-2; 10 nucleotides agree with TRBD1. V was clipped by 0 bases and J by 4 bases; unmatched bases: 5. CDR3 length: 16 amino acids. The germline V gene encodes CDR1 MNHEY and CDR2 SVGAGI. The CDR3 loop is CASSYSTGGAGYGYTF. CDR3 in DNA: TGTGCCAGCAGTTACTCGACAGGGGGCGCCGGCTATGGCTACACCTTC.

J is TRBJ2-2 and V is TRBV5-1, with 8 bases lining up with TRBD1. Germline lookup yields CDR1 SGHRS and CDR2 YFSETQ. V lost 6 bases, J lost 4 bases, and 8 bases stayed unmatched. The CDR3 covers 15 residues. CDR3 sequence: CASTQTTGGTGELFF. For the CDR3, the DNA is TGCGCCAGCACCCAAACAACAGGGGGCACCGGGGAGCTGTTTTTT. Full variable domain (missing parts from reference TRBV5-1 and TRBJ2-2): KAGVTQTPRYLIKTRGQQVTLSCSPISGHRSVSWYQQTPGQGLQFLFEYFSETQRNKGNFPGRFSGRQFSNSRSEMNVSTLELGDSALYLCASTQTTGGTGELFFGEGSRLTVL.

The rearrangement joins TRBV7-3 to TRBJ2-7; 7 bases fit TRBD1. V lost 5 bases to trimming and J lost 0 bases; unmatched junction nucleotides: 1. This CDR3 region has 13 residues. In germline, CDR1 is SGHTA, CDR2 FQGTGA. CDR3 in amino acids: CASSRDSSYEQYF. The CDR3 bases are TGTGCCAGCAGCAGGGACAGCTCCTACGAGCAGTACTTC.

This sequence joins TRBV28 and TRBJ1-3; D is possibly TRBD1 (6 bases). The CDR3 contains 13 residues. V lost 11 bases, J lost 2 bases, and 13 bases lay in between. Germline V CDR1 and CDR2: MDHEN, SYDVKM. CDR3: CAALSGAGNTIYF. The CDR3 DNA follows: TGTGCCGCCCTTTCAGGGGCTGGAAACACCATATATTTT.

The gene calls are TRBV21-1 and TRBJ1-6; the DNA was not used to check the table's D call, TRBD1. TRBV21-1 is flagged as a pseudogene. CDR3 size: 17 residues. CDR3 sequence: CASSKAGTGHENSPLHF. CDR3 sequence (DNA): TGTGCCAGCAGCAAAGCCGGGACAGGCCATGAGAATTCACCCCTCCACTTT.

The chain joins TRBV30 to TRBJ1-1; D remains ambiguous. Per the germline V gene, CDR1 is GTSNPN and CDR2 is SVGIG (reference sequence). CDR3 length: 12 amino acids. The V and J ends lost 4 bases and 7 bases respectively, with 13 bases between them. The CDR3, as DNA: TGTGCCTGGATACACAGACACCTTGAAGCTTTCTTT. Amino acid sequence: CAWIHRHLEAFF.

The rearrangement uses TRBV5-4 and TRBJ2-3, with 10 bases aligning to TRBD2. Trimming removed 0 bases from V and 1 base from J; junction bases left unmatched: 2. Germline assignment: CDR1 SGHNT and CDR2 YYREEE (reference sequence). The CDR3 extends over 16 amino acids. In nucleotides, the CDR3 is TGTGCCAGCAGCTTGGCCCTAGCGGGGGGCACAGATACGCAGTATTTT. It specifies CASSLALAGGTDTQYF.

The V call is TRBV12-3 or TRBV12-4, the J call TRBJ2-7; D perhaps matches TRBD2 (5 bases). There are 13 residues in the CDR3. Trimming left V 6 bases short and J 12 bases short, with 21 bases between. DNA of the CDR3: TGTGCCAGCAGATACGGGCCTGAGGGAGTTCTGTACTTC. Translated, it gives CASRYGPEGVLYF.

This clone was observed once. The gene calls are TRBV4-1 and TRBJ1-2; tentative D call: TRBD1 (5 bases). The V end was cut by 2 bases, the J end by 2 bases, with 12 bases between. The CDR3 contains 15 residues. Germline-derived CDR1 and CDR2 are MGHRA and YSYEKL. The DNA of the CDR3 is TGCGCCAGCAGCCAAATCGGGGGGATAAACTATGGCTACACCTTC. This codes for CASSQIGGINYGYTF.

V gene TRBV4-1 combines with J gene TRBJ2-1; perhaps TRBD1 as D (5 bases). The germline V gene encodes CDR1 MGHRA and CDR2 YSYEKL. Trimming stripped 0 bases from V and 8 bases from J, with 14 bases between. This CDR3 has 15 residues. The CDR3, as DNA: TGCGCCAGCAGCCAAGAAAGTCAGGGTAGGCATGAGCAGTTCTTC. This gives the protein CASSQESQGRHEQFF.

This rearrangement joins TRBV3-1 (or the pseudogene TRBV3-2) to TRBJ2-6; 9 bases fit TRBD1. From germline, CDR1 is LGHDT and CDR2 YNNKEL (reference sequence). The CDR3 totals 20 residues. J lost 3 bases, V lost 0 bases, and 12 bases had no gene match. The CDR3 reads CASSQERSDRGFDGANVLTF. For the CDR3, the DNA is TGTGCCAGCAGCCAAGAGAGAAGCGACAGGGGGTTTGATGGGGCCAACGTCCTGACTTTC.

This clone was detected once. This chain links TRBV24-1 with TRBJ2-3, with D unresolved. Looked up from germline, CDR1 is KGHDR and CDR2 is SFDVKD. The CDR3 runs to 13 residues. Trimming stripped 4 bases from V and 1 base from J, with 5 bases between. CDR3 nucleotides: TGTGCCACCAGTGAAGACGGCACAGATACGCAGTATTTT. This translates into CATSEDGTDTQYF.

This chain links TRBV12-3 or TRBV12-4 with TRBJ1-1, with D unclear. The CDR3 extends over 12 amino acids. The V end lost 2 bases, the J end lost 9 bases, and 10 bases lay between the germline ends. The DNA for the CDR3 is TGTGCCAGCAGTTTATCGGCAGGAAAAGCTTTCTTT. Translated: CASSLSAGKAFF.

CDR3 in amino acids: CASSQGEGTGGTEAFF. The DNA for the CDR3 is TGCGCCAGCAGCCAAGGGGAAGGGACAGGGGGAACTGAAGCTTTCTTT. The chain carries TRBV4-1 and TRBJ1-1; 11 bases are a match to TRBD1. V was pared by 1 base and J by 5 bases, with 6 bases of the junction left unmatched. The germline V gene encodes CDR1 MGHRA and CDR2 YSYEKL. This CDR3 has 16 residues.

This chain joins TRBV5-5 and TRBJ1-4; D is unclear. Germline lookup yields CDR1 SGHKS and CDR2 YYEKEE (reference sequence). This CDR3 has 16 amino acids. V shed 4 bases and J shed 0 bases, with 13 bases lying between them. CDR3 sequence reads: CASSQRLATTNEKLFF. The CDR3 bases are TGTGCCAGCAGCCAAAGACTCGCTACAACTAATGAAAAACTGTTTTTT.

The chain joins TRBV7-9 to TRBJ2-2; no firm D call. Germline-derived CDR1 and CDR2 are SEHNR and FQNEAQ (reference sequence). The CDR3 loop spans 14 amino acids. V was trimmed by 5 bases and J by 1 base, leaving 8 bases between them. The CDR3 is CASSDGMNTGELFF. CDR3 coding DNA: TGTGCCAGCAGCGACGGAATGAACACCGGGGAGCTGTTTTTT.

The V and J genes are TRBV10-3 and TRBJ2-7; tentatively, D is TRBD1 (5 bases). Germline V gene data show CDR1 as ENHRY and CDR2 as SYGVKD. V lost 0 bases to trimming and J lost 4 bases, with 10 bases between them. This CDR3 has 14 residues. The CDR3 is CAISESKGIYEQYF. CDR3 DNA: TGTGCCATCAGTGAGTCGAAGGGGATATACGAGCAGTACTTC.

V is TRBV6-5 and J is TRBJ1-1; D is undetermined. V was trimmed by 0 bases and J by 1 base, leaving 9 bases between them. The germline V gene has CDR1 MNHEY and CDR2 SVGAGI. The CDR3 has 15 amino acids. The CDR3 region is CASSYSPSTNTEAFF. The CDR3 DNA reads TGTGCCAGCAGTTACTCTCCTTCGACGAACACTGAAGCTTTCTTT.

This rearrangement joins TRBV3-1 (or the pseudogene TRBV3-2) to TRBJ1-2; no definite D call. The CDR3 is made up of 15 amino acids. From germline, CDR1 is LGHDT and CDR2 YNNKEL (reference sequence). V lost 0 bases to trimming and J lost 6 bases, with 14 bases between them. The CDR3, as DNA: TGTGCCAGCAGCCAAGAAGGGCTCACAGCCGATGGCTACACCTTC. This gives the protein CASSQEGLTADGYTF.

This chain uses TRBV6-6 with TRBJ1-6; D uncertain. This CDR3 has 12 amino acids. Germline values: CDR1 MNHNY, CDR2 SVGAGI (reference sequence). The V end was cut by 6 bases, the J end by 14 bases, with 14 bases between. The DNA of the CDR3 is TGTGCCAGCAGGGCGGGAGAGGAGACCCTCCACTTT. This gives the protein CASRAGEETLHF.

This clone counts as medium-sized. Distinct nucleotide sequences in the sample also encode this CDR3. The CDR3 DNA reads TGCGCCAGCAGCACAGGACAGCGAAACACCGGGGAGCTGTTTTTT. Its protein is CASSTGQRNTGELFF. The chain is built from TRBV5-1 and TRBJ2-2; D may be TRBD1 (6 bases). The ends were cut back, 4 bases at V and 2 bases at J, with 12 bases in the middle. The CDR3 covers 15 residues. In germline, CDR1 is SGHRS, CDR2 YFSETQ.

V and J are TRBV19 and TRBJ2-1; D gene unclear. V was cut by 3 bases and J by 0 bases, with 18 bases left in between. This CDR3 region has 18 residues. The germline V gene has CDR1 LNHDA and CDR2 SQIVND (reference sequence). The CDR3 is CASSIFGNSQSSYNEQFF. CDR3 sequence (DNA): TGTGCCAGTAGTATTTTCGGAAACAGTCAAAGCTCCTACAATGAGCAGTTCTTC.

The chain carries TRBV28 and TRBJ1-2; a weak D match, TRBD1 (5 bases). CDR1 is MDHEN and CDR2 is SYDVKM in the germline V gene. CDR3 length equals 12 residues. The V end lost 6 bases, the J end lost 8 bases, and 13 bases lay between the germline ends. CDR3 DNA: TGTGCCAGCAGAAGCAGGGAGGAGGGCTACACCTTC. It is translated as CASRSREEGYTF.

This clone was seen a single time. V is TRBV14 and J is TRBJ1-2, with D unclear. The CDR3 covers 16 residues. Germline V gene lookup returns CDR1 SGHDN and CDR2 FVKESK. Between the trimmed V and J ends, which lost 3 bases and 0 bases, there was a span of 14 bases. The CDR3 sequence is CASSHRSYISNYGYTF. CDR3 DNA sequence: TGTGCCAGCAGCCACAGGTCGTACATCTCTAACTATGGCTACACCTTC.

The V gene is TRBV4-1, the J gene TRBJ1-5; 7 nucleotides line up with TRBD1. CDR3 length equals 19 residues. CDR1 is MGHRA and CDR2 is YSYEKL in the germline V gene. The V gene end was trimmed by 1 base and the J gene end by 1 base; junction bases not matched to a gene: 13. CDR3 coding DNA: TGCGCCAGCAGCCAAGGGTTTGTAGGGGGCCCTAGGAGCAATCAGCCCCAGCATTTT. Translating it yields CASSQGFVGGPRSNQPQHF.

The V gene is TRBV6-5, the J gene TRBJ2-5, with D unclear. Germline V CDR1 and CDR2: MNHEY, SVGAGI. With 7 bases removed from V and 3 bases from J, the gap between germline ends came to 9 bases. The CDR3 extends over 12 amino acids. DNA of the CDR3: TGTGCCAGCACCAGACACAAAGAGACCCAGTACTTC. It is translated as CASTRHKETQYF.